One and the same sample provided the 24 T cell receptor beta chains below, sequenced in a study of CD8+CD57+ T cells in acquired aplastic anemia. The TCR beta profiling, which covered VDJ combination and CDR3 sequence, was carried out using genomic DNA as the template. A single record per CDR3 protein comes from TCRdb applying MiXCR to the reads. The sample includes 200,000 or so distinct CDR3 sequences, approximately 50% of them seen just once. The sequenced patients had an expansion of CD8+CD57+ cells seen by flow cytometry. Sequencing input: sorted CD4+, CD8+, or CD8+CD57+ T cells (not recorded which) from PBMCs. These receptors were obtained from a human donor with aplastic anemia.

The V call is TRBV24-1, the J call TRBJ1-6; 12 positions match TRBD1. The CDR3 is 17 residues long. V was clipped by 9 bases and J by 7 bases; unmatched bases: 12. The germline V gene has CDR1 KGHDR and CDR2 SFDVKD. The CDR3 here is CATLRPGQGAMNSPLHF. CDR3 DNA sequence: TGTGCCACCTTGAGACCGGGACAGGGGGCGATGAATTCACCCCTCCACTTT.

This clonotype was seen at least ten times. The chain couples TRBV7-8 to TRBJ2-2; D gene uncertain. The CDR3 loop spans 12 amino acids. V was cut by 6 bases and J by 8 bases, with 10 bases left in between. Germline V gives CDR1 SGHVS, CDR2 FQNEAQ. The CDR3 DNA reads TGTGCCAGCAGTTTCGCTAAGGGGGAGCTGTTTTTT. Residues: CASSFAKGELFF.

The chain joins TRBV4-1 to TRBJ2-7; D is unclear. Per germline, CDR1 MGHRA and CDR2 YSYEKL. V was cut by 1 base and J by 0 bases, with 10 bases left in between. This CDR3 comprises 15 residues. The CDR3 DNA is TGCGCCAGCAGCCAAGCGTCGTCAGTCTCCTACGAGCAGTACTTC. Amino acid sequence: CASSQASSVSYEQYF.

The rearrangement joins TRBV15 to TRBJ2-5, with 8 nucleotides matching TRBD1. The CDR3 length is 14 residues. Germline-derived CDR1 and CDR2 are LNHNV and YYDKDF (reference sequence). The V and J ends lost 3 bases and 3 bases, in that order; junction bases with no gene match: 3. The CDR3 is CATSSRTGKETQYF. In nucleotides, the CDR3 is TGTGCCACCAGCAGCCGGACAGGGAAAGAGACCCAGTACTTC.

This clonotype was detected ten times or more. The chain recombines TRBV19 with TRBJ1-2; 12 bases match TRBD1. CDR3 length: 17 amino acids. In germline, CDR1 is LNHDA, CDR2 SQIVND (reference sequence). With 6 bases clipped from V and 7 bases from J, the junction kept 15 bases outside the gene matches. CDR3 coding DNA: TGTGCCAGTAGGGCGGGGACAGGGGGCCTTTCCGCTGTTGGCTACACCTTC. Translating gives CASRAGTGGLSAVGYTF. The full variable domain, its missing parts supplied by reference TRBV19 and TRBJ1-2, is DGGITQSPKYLFRKEGQNVTLSCEQNLNHDAMYWYRQDPGQGLRLIYYSQIVNDFQKGDIAEGYSVSREKKESFPLTVTSAQKNPTAFYLCASRAGTGGLSAVGYTFGSGTRLTVV.

This clonotype was found many times. The chain couples TRBV4-1 to TRBJ2-5; D uncertain. V was cut by 4 bases and J by 2 bases, with 11 bases left in between. CDR1 is MGHRA, CDR2 YSYEKL, per germline. The CDR3 loop spans 14 amino acids. The CDR3 DNA reads as TGCGCCAGCAGCCTTCGAGCACAACAAGAGACCCAGTACTTC. Translated: CASSLRAQQETQYF.

V gene TRBV7-3 combines with J gene TRBJ1-6; no clear D gene. This CDR3 is 13 amino acids long. Germline CDR1 and CDR2: SGHTA and FQGTGA. V gave up 3 bases and J gave up 10 bases, with 10 bases separating them. CDR3 amino acids: CASSFSLKSPLHF. The CDR3 DNA reads TGTGCCAGCAGCTTTTCCCTTAAATCACCCCTCCACTTT.

The gene calls are TRBV24-1 and TRBJ2-7; 7 nucleotides line up with TRBD1. V shed 5 bases, J shed 2 bases, and the junction held 2 bases outside the gene matches. Germline-derived CDR1 and CDR2 are KGHDR and SFDVKD. The CDR3 runs to 13 residues. The CDR3 here is CATSVGQTYEQYF. For the CDR3, the DNA is TGTGCCACCAGTGTGGGACAGACCTACGAGCAGTACTTC.

This clonotype was recorded at least ten times. This chain links TRBV5-1 with TRBJ1-4; no definite D call. V was clipped by 4 bases and J by 7 bases, with 11 bases between them. Germline CDR1 SGHRS, CDR2 YFSETQ. This CDR3 region has 13 residues. CDR3 nucleotide sequence: TGCGCCAGCAGCACGGGCCTGGGTGAAAAACTGTTTTTT. Translated, it gives CASSTGLGEKLFF.

The table lists this clonotype with a few counts. V gene TRBV6-2 or TRBV6-3 combines with J gene TRBJ1-2; 7 bases are a match to TRBD1. Trimming removed 0 bases from V and 3 bases from J; junction bases left unmatched: 4. The CDR3 runs to 15 residues. Germline-derived CDR1 and CDR2 are MNHEY and SVGEGT. CDR3 residues: CASSYSWTGDYGYTF. CDR3 coding DNA: TGTGCCAGCAGTTACTCATGGACAGGTGACTATGGCTACACCTTC.

This clonotype has only a few counts. This chain connects TRBV2 to TRBJ1-5, with D possibly matching TRBD1 (5 bases). Germline-derived CDR1 and CDR2 are SNHLY and FYNNEI. V lost 2 bases, J lost 6 bases, and 8 bases lay in between. The CDR3 totals 13 residues. The CDR3 sequence is CASSESGSQPQHF. In DNA, the CDR3 is TGTGCCAGCAGTGAATCAGGGAGTCAGCCCCAGCATTTT.

The chain joins TRBV10-3 to TRBJ2-3; 10 bases map to TRBD2. Unmatched junction bases numbered 6, after V lost 3 bases and J lost 0 bases. Germline V lookup: CDR1 ENHRY, CDR2 SYGVKD. There are 17 residues in the CDR3. The CDR3 spells CAISDTSGKPSTDTQYF. As DNA, the CDR3 is TGTGCCATCAGTGATACTAGCGGGAAGCCTAGCACAGATACGCAGTATTTT.

The chain employs TRBV5-1 and TRBJ2-7; possibly TRBD1 for D (6 bases). This CDR3 has 12 amino acids. From germline, CDR1 is SGHRS and CDR2 YFSETQ. V was clipped by 1 base and J by 6 bases, with 8 bases between them. CDR3: CASSLWGPEQYF. The DNA for the CDR3 is TGCGCCAGCAGCTTGTGGGGGCCCGAGCAGTACTTC.

The V call is TRBV7-2, the J call TRBJ1-2, with D hard to call. CDR1 SGHTA and CDR2 FQGNSA come from the germline V gene. V was shortened by 1 base and J by 6 bases, with 9 bases between the two germline ends. This CDR3 spans 13 amino acids. This chain's CDR3 is CASSLGRGDGYTF. CDR3 nucleotide sequence: TGTGCCAGCAGCTTAGGTCGGGGTGATGGCTACACCTTC. Variable domain in full (rest from reference TRBV7-2 and TRBJ1-2): GAGVSQSPSNKVTEKGKDVELRCDPISGHTALYWYRQSLGQGLEFLIYFQGNSAPDKSGLPSDRFSAERTGGSVSTLTIQRTQQEDSAVYLCASSLGRGDGYTFGSGTRLTVV.

The J gene is TRBJ2-7, the V gene TRBV5-1; the match to TRBD2 covers 10 bases. The J segment lost 7 bases and the V segment lost 5 bases, leaving 15 bases of the junction unmatched. There are 16 residues in the CDR3. Germline lookup yields CDR1 SGHRS and CDR2 YFSETQ. The CDR3 is CASSPLSGRLSVEQYF. CDR3 sequence (DNA): TGCGCCAGCAGTCCCCTTAGCGGGAGGTTGTCGGTGGAGCAGTACTTC.

Turning to this clonotype: A much larger clone lies one base from this, so it may be a read error. V and J are TRBV11-2 and TRBJ1-2, with D tentatively TRBD1 (5 bases). Germline CDR1 and CDR2: SGHAT and FQNNGV. This CDR3 has 14 amino acids. CDR3 amino acids: CASSSLQGSYVYTF. The CDR3 DNA reads TGTGCCAGCAGCTCTCTGCAGGGAAGCTATGTCTACACCTTC.

This clonotype was observed a few times. The gene calls are TRBV20-1 and TRBJ2-5; D is perhaps TRBD1 or TRBD2 (5 bases each). Germline V lookup: CDR1 DFQATT, CDR2 SNEGSKA (reference sequence). Trimming shortened V by 0 bases and J by 4 bases, and 21 bases separated the two germline ends. The CDR3 loop spans 17 amino acids. The CDR3 nucleotides read TGCAGTGCTAGAGAAGGGGCTGTTGAGGGGATCCCAGAGACCCAGTACTTC. Translating gives CSAREGAVEGIPETQYF.

This sequence joins TRBV19 and TRBJ2-3, with 12 bases aligning to TRBD2. CDR1 LNHDA and CDR2 SQIVND come from the germline V gene (reference sequence). The CDR3 extends over 15 amino acids. Unmatched junction bases numbered 3, after V lost 6 bases and J lost 2 bases. For the CDR3, the DNA is TGTGCCAGTAGAACTAGCGGGGGGACCACAGATACGCAGTATTTT. Residues: CASRTSGGTTDTQYF.

This clonotype was detected ten times or more. The chain links TRBV20-1 to TRBJ2-7; 8 bases match TRBD2. The trim removed 5 bases at V and 2 bases at J, leaving 5 bases unmatched. The CDR3 is 13 residues long. Germline CDR1 is DFQATT and CDR2 is SNEGSKA (reference sequence). CDR3 nucleotides: TGCAGTGCTTTACTAGCGGTTCCCTACGAGCAGTACTTC. Protein sequence: CSALLAVPYEQYF.

This clonotype came up a few times. The chain has TRBV15 and TRBJ1-2; TRBD1 agrees at 9 bases. This CDR3 is built from 16 residues. Germline assignment: CDR1 LNHNV and CDR2 YYDKDF (reference sequence). V was pared by 2 bases and J by 4 bases, with 8 bases of the junction left unmatched. This CDR3 reads CATSRSTGGATYGYTF. The CDR3 nucleotides are TGTGCCACCAGCAGATCTACAGGGGGCGCTACCTATGGCTACACCTTC.

The genes are TRBV20-1 and TRBJ2-2; 13 bases map to TRBD2. CDR3 length equals 18 residues. CDR1 and CDR2 from the germline V gene are DFQATT and SNEGSKA (reference sequence). V lost 0 bases to trimming and J lost 1 base; unmatched junction nucleotides: 5. Here the CDR3 reads CSARDKRTSGGNTGELFF. DNA of the CDR3: TGCAGTGCTAGAGATAAGAGGACTAGCGGGGGGAACACCGGGGAGCTGTTTTTT.

This clonotype was detected many times. The rearrangement uses TRBV7-3 and TRBJ2-3; D not certain. Germline V gives CDR1 SGHTA, CDR2 FQGTGA. With 5 bases removed from V and 6 bases from J, the gap between germline ends came to 12 bases. This CDR3 comprises 13 residues. CDR3: CASSPSAVDTQYF. CDR3 DNA sequence: TGTGCCAGCAGCCCCAGCGCGGTGGATACGCAGTATTTT.

The chain has TRBV20-1 and TRBJ1-2; possible D gene TRBD1, 6 bases. V was shortened by 0 bases and J by 4 bases, with 15 bases between the two germline ends. CDR1 is DFQATT, CDR2 SNEGSKA, per germline (reference sequence). The CDR3 runs to 15 residues. Written as DNA, the CDR3 is TGCAGTGCTAGAGATGGGGAGGGGGTCGGCTATGGCTACACCTTC. It is translated as CSARDGEGVGYGYTF.

The genes are TRBV12-3 or TRBV12-4 and TRBJ1-5; D perhaps matches TRBD1 (5 bases). The CDR3 covers 13 residues. Trimming shortened V by 8 bases and J by 6 bases, and 14 bases separated the two germline ends. CDR3 nucleotides: TGTGCCAGCGGCAGGGATCTAGGTCAGCCCCAGCATTTT. Residues: CASGRDLGQPQHF.